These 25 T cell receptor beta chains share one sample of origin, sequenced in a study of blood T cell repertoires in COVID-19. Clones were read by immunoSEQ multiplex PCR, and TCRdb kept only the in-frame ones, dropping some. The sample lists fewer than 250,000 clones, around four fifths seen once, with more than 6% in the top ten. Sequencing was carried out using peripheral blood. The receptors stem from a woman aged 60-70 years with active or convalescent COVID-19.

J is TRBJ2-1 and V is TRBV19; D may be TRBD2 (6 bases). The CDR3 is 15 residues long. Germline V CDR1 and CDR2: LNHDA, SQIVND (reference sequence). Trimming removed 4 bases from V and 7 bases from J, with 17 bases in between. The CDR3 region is CASSRGEHESNEQFF. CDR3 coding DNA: TGTGCCAGTAGTAGGGGGGAGCACGAATCTAATGAGCAGTTCTTC. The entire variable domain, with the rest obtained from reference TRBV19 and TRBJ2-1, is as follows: DGGITQSPKYLFRKEGQNVTLSCEQNLNHDAMYWYRQDPGQGLRLIYYSQIVNDFQKGDIAEGYSVSREKKESFPLTVTSAQKNPTAFYLCASSRGEHESNEQFFGPGTRLTVL.

The CDR3 nucleotides are TGCGCCAGCAGCTTGCAGGGAAGCTCTGGGGCCAACGTCCTGACTTTC. It yields the protein CASSLQGSSGANVLTF. The chain links TRBV5-1 to TRBJ2-6; D may be TRBD1 (5 bases). Trimming stripped 1 base from V and 0 bases from J, with 8 bases between. CDR3 length: 16 amino acids. CDR1 is SGHRS and CDR2 is YFSETQ in the germline V gene.

CDR3 DNA: TGTGCCACCAGCATACCACGGGGACTGAATACCGGGGAGCTGTTTTTT. Translated, it gives CATSIPRGLNTGELFF. The chain couples TRBV15 to TRBJ2-2; D is perhaps TRBD2 (6 bases). The V gene lost 4 bases and the J gene lost 5 bases, with 17 bases spanning the gap. Germline V lookup: CDR1 LNHNV, CDR2 YYDKDF (reference sequence). The CDR3 sequence is 16 residues long. Full variable domain (outside the CDR3, taken from reference TRBV15 and TRBJ2-2): DAMVIQNPRYQVTQFGKPVTLSCSQTLNHNVMYWYQQKSSQAPKLLFHYYDKDFNNEADTPDNFQSRRPNTSFCFLDIRSPGLGDTAMYLCATSIPRGLNTGELFFGEGSRLTVL.

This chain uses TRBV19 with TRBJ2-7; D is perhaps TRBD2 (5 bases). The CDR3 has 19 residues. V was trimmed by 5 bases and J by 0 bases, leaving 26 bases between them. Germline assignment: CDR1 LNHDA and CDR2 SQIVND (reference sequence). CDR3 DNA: TGTGCCAGTAGTGGCAACCCTCCGGATAGGGAGAGATACTCCTACGAGCAGTACTTC. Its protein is CASSGNPPDRERYSYEQYF.

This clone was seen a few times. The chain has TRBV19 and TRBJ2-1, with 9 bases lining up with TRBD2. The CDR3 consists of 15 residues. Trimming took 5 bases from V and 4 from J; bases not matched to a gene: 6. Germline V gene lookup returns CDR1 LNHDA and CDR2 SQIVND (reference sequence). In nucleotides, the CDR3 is TGTGCCAGTAGTTCCGGGACTAGCAGATACAATGAGCAGTTCTTC. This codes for CASSSGTSRYNEQFF.

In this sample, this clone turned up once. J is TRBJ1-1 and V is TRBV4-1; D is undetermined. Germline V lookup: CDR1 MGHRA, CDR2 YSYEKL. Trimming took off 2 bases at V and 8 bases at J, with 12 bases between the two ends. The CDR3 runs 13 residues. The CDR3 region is CASSQRPGGEAFF. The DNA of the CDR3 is TGCGCCAGCAGCCAAAGGCCAGGAGGAGAAGCTTTCTTT.

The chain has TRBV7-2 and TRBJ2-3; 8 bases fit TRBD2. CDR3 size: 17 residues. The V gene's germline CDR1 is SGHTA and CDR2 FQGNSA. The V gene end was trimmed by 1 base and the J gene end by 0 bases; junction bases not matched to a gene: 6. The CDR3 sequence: CASSLVAGGPSTDTQYF. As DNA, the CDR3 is TGTGCCAGCAGCTTAGTGGCGGGGGGACCCAGCACAGATACGCAGTATTTT.

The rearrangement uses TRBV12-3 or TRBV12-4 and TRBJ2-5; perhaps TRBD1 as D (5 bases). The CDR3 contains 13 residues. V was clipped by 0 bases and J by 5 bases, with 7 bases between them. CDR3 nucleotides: TGTGCCAGCAGTTTAGCCAGGGATGAGACCCAGTACTTC. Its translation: CASSLARDETQYF.

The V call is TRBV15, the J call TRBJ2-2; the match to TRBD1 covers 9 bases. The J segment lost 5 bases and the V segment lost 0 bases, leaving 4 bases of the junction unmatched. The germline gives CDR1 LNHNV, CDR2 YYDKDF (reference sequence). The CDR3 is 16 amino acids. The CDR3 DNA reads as TGTGCCACCAGCAGAGATCCGACAGGGGGAACCGGGGAGCTGTTTTTT. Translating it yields CATSRDPTGGTGELFF.

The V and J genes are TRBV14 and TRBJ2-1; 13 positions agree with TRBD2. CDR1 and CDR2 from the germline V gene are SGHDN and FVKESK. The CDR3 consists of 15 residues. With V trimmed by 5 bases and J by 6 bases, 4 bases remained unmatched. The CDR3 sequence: CASSSRTSGSNEQFF. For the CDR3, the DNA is TGTGCCAGCAGCTCGCGGACTAGCGGGAGCAATGAGCAGTTCTTC.

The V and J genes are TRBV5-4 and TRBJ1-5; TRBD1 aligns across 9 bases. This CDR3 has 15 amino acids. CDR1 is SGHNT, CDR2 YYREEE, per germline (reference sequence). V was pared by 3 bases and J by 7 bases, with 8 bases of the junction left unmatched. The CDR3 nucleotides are TGTGCCAGCAGCTCTGGGACAGGGCGCGAGCAGCCCCAGCATTTT. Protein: CASSSGTGREQPQHF.

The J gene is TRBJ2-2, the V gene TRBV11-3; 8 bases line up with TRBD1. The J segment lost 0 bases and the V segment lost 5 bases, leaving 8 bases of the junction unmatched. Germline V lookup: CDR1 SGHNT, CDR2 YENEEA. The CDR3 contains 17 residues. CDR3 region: CASSDNQGQANTGELFF. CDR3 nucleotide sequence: TGTGCCAGCAGCGACAATCAGGGACAGGCGAACACCGGGGAGCTGTTTTTT.

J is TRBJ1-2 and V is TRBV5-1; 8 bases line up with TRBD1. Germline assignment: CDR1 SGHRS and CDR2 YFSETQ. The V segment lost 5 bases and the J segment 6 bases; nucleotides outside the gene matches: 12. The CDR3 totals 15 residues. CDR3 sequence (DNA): TGCGCCAGCAGTCTGAACCAGGGGGCCAGGGATGGCTACACCTTC. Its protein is CASSLNQGARDGYTF.

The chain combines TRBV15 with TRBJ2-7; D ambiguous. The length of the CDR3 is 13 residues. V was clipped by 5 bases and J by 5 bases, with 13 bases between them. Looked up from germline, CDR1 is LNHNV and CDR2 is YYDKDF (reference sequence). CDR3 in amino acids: CATSPREADEQYV. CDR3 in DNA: TGTGCCACCAGCCCCCGTGAGGCCGACGAGCAGTACGTC.

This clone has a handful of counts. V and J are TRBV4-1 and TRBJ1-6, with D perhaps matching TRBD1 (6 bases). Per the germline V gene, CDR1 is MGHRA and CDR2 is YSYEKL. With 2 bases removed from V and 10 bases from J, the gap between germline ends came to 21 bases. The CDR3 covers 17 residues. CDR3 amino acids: CASSQQRGDRLGSPLHF. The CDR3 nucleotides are TGCGCCAGCAGCCAACAACGGGGCGACAGGTTGGGCTCACCCCTCCACTTT.

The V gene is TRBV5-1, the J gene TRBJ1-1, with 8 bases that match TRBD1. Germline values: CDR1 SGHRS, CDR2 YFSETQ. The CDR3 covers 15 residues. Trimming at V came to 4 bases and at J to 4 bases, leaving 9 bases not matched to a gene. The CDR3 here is CASSPSGGKGTEAFF. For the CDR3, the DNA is TGCGCCAGCAGCCCGTCAGGGGGCAAGGGCACTGAAGCTTTCTTT.

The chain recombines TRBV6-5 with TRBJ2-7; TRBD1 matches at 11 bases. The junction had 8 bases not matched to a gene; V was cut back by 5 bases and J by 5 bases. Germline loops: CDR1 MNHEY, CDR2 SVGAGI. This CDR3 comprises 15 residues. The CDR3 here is CASSRGGQGAHEQYF. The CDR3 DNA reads TGTGCCAGCAGTCGAGGAGGACAGGGGGCCCACGAGCAGTACTTC.

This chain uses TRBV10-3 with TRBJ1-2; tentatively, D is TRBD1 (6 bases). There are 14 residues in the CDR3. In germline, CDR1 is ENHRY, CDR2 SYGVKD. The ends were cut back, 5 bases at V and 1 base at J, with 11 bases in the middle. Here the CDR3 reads CAISPRGRNYGYTF. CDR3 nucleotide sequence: TGTGCCATCAGTCCCAGGGGTCGTAACTATGGCTACACCTTC.

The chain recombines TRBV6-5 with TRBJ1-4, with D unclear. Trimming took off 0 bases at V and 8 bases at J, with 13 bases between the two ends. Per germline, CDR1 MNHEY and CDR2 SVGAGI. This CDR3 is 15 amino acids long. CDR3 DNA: TGTGCCAGCAGTTACTCGCGCGGGATAGGGGAAAAACTGTTTTTT. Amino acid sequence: CASSYSRGIGEKLFF.

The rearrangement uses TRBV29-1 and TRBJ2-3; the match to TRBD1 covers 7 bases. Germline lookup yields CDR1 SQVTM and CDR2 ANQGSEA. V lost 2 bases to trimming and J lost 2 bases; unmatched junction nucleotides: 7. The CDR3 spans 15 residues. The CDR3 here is CSVERTGDFTDTQYF. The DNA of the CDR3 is TGCAGCGTTGAAAGGACAGGAGATTTCACAGATACGCAGTATTTT.

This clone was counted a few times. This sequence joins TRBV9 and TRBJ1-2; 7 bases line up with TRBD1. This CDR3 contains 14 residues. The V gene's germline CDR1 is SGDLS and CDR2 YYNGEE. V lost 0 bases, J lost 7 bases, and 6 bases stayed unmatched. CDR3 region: CASSVEWSGGGYTF. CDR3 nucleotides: TGTGCCAGCAGCGTAGAGTGGTCAGGGGGTGGCTACACCTTC. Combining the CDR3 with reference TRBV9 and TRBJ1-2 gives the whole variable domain DSGVTQTPKHLITATGQRVTLRCSPRSGDLSVYWYQQSLDQGLQFLIQYYNGEERAKGNILERFSAQQFPDLHSELNLSSLELGDSALYFCASSVEWSGGGYTFGSGTRLTVV.

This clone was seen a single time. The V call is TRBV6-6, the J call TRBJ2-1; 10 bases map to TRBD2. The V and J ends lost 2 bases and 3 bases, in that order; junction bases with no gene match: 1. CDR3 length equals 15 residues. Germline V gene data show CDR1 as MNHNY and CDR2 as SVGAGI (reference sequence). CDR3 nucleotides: TGTGCCAGCAGTTACCGGACTAGCGGCTACAATGAGCAGTTCTTC. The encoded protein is CASSYRTSGYNEQFF.

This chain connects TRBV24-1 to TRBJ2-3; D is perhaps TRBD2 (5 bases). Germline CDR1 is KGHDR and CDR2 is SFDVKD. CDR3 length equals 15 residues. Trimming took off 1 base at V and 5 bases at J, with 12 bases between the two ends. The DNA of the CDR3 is TGTGCCACCAGTGATTTAGGACTCGCGCGAGATACGCAGTATTTT. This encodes CATSDLGLARDTQYF.

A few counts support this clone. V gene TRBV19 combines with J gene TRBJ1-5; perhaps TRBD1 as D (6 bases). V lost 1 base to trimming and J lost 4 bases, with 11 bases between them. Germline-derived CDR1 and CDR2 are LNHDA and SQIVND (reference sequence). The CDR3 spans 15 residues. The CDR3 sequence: CASSIAGARNQPQHF. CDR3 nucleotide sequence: TGTGCCAGTAGTATAGCAGGGGCAAGGAATCAGCCCCAGCATTTT.

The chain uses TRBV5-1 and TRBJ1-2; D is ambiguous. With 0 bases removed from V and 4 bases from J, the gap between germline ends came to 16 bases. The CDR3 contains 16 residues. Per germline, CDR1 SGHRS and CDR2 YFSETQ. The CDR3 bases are TGCGCCAGCAGCTTGGATGGCTTAAATCTCTTCTATGGCTACACCTTC. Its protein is CASSLDGLNLFYGYTF.